A selection of T cell receptor beta chains follows, all from one sample in a study of early stage breast cancer tumors. The method was immunoSEQ multiplex PCR; TCRdb's version includes in-frame clones alone and lacks a portion of them. The table includes around 25,000 clones, over 60% detected once. Sequencing was performed on breast tumor tissue. These receptors all come from a person aged 55 to 69 with breast cancer. CDR3s include the opening cysteine and the closing phenylalanine or tryptophan.

j_gene: TRBJ2-7
v_gene: TRBV7-2
CDR3aa: CASSFSFRRSSYEQYF

j_gene: TRBJ2-3
v_gene: TRBV11-3
CDR3aa: CASRSAPTSGINTQYF

j_gene: TRBJ2-7
v_gene: TRBV19
CDR3aa: CASNNNRGADEQYF

j_gene: TRBJ1-1
v_gene: TRBV11-3
CDR3aa: CASSLGTYEAFF

j_gene: TRBJ2-7
v_gene: TRBV7-5
CDR3aa: CASRDSLSYEQYF

j_gene: TRBJ1-1
v_gene: TRBV10-3
CDR3aa: CAISETGGTEAFF

j_gene: TRBJ2-2
v_gene: TRBV11-3
CDR3aa: CASSPVAVNTGELFF

j_gene: TRBJ2-7
v_gene: TRBV27
CDR3aa: CASSLAPFSGTLYEQYF

j_gene: TRBJ2-6
v_gene: TRBV10-1
CDR3aa: CASSDPRSGANVLTF

j_gene: TRBJ2-6
v_gene: TRBV19
CDR3aa: CASTVLNGVAGANVLTF

j_gene: TRBJ2-7
v_gene: TRBV28
CDR3aa: CACWDRPYEQYF

j_gene: TRBJ1-1
v_gene: TRBV7-9
CDR3aa: CASTSYQETEAFF

j_gene: TRBJ1-1
v_gene: TRBV15
CDR3aa: CATTSDRLFEAFF

j_gene: TRBJ2-1
v_gene: TRBV7-3
CDR3aa: CASSLTSTTAYNEQFF

j_gene: TRBJ2-3
v_gene: TRBV4-1
CDR3aa: CASSQGDGGSTDTQYF

j_gene: TRBJ2-1
v_gene: TRBV28
CDR3aa: CASKVPSGRANEQFF

j_gene: TRBJ2-1
v_gene: TRBV29-1
CDR3aa: CSSSSGDSYNEQFF

j_gene: TRBJ2-7
v_gene: TRBV4-2
CDR3aa: CASSSSLYEQYF

j_gene: TRBJ2-1
v_gene: TRBV7-9
CDR3aa: CASSRGLADYNEQFF

j_gene: TRBJ2-5
v_gene: TRBV7-2
CDR3aa: CASSLLFQETQYF

j_gene: TRBJ2-1
v_gene: TRBV7-9
CDR3aa: CASIVGGAVSSYNEQFF

j_gene: TRBJ1-1
v_gene: TRBV4-3
CDR3aa: CASSQDSGGWGTEAFF

j_gene: TRBJ2-1
v_gene: TRBV19
CDR3aa: CASSPPRLPPNEQFF

j_gene: TRBJ2-2
v_gene: TRBV4-1
CDR3aa: CASSQRSGIGPGELFF

j_gene: TRBJ1-2
v_gene: TRBV29-1
CDR3aa: CSTSGPGYTF

j_gene: TRBJ1-1
v_gene: TRBV7-9
CDR3aa: CASSPAGRTEAFF

j_gene: TRBJ2-1
v_gene: TRBV5-4
CDR3aa: CASSPAAGDYEQFF

j_gene: TRBJ2-5
v_gene: TRBV15
CDR3aa: CATSTLGGETQYF

j_gene: TRBJ2-2
v_gene: TRBV7-3
CDR3aa: CASSQRQGFGTGELFF

j_gene: TRBJ1-2
v_gene: TRBV10-1
CDR3aa: CASRYSTGNHGYTF

j_gene: TRBJ1-1
v_gene: TRBV7-9
CDR3aa: CASSLAGNRGQAFF

j_gene: TRBJ2-5
v_gene: TRBV5-4
CDR3aa: CASSPTSGSFEETQYF

j_gene: TRBJ2-6
v_gene: TRBV27
CDR3aa: CASSGQGRGTGANVLTF

j_gene: TRBJ1-1
v_gene: TRBV27
CDR3aa: CASSLLGTGQNAEAFF

j_gene: TRBJ2-2
v_gene: TRBV7-8
CDR3aa: CASSLNNGRAVGELFF

j_gene: TRBJ2-5
v_gene: TRBV6-1
CDR3aa: CASNSGLGRETQYF

j_gene: TRBJ2-2
v_gene: TRBV7-2
CDR3aa: CASRGLAWTGELFF

j_gene: TRBJ2-7
v_gene: TRBV6-5
CDR3aa: CASLMGGSGTYEQYF

j_gene: TRBJ1-5
v_gene: TRBV7-8
CDR3aa: CASSSGQGGIGNQPQHF

j_gene: TRBJ2-3
v_gene: TRBV13
CDR3aa: CASSLTGGRTDTQYF

j_gene: TRBJ2-1
v_gene: TRBV2
CDR3aa: CASSTRGNEQFF

j_gene: TRBJ2-1
v_gene: TRBV14
CDR3aa: CASSKGQGTDEQFF

j_gene: TRBJ2-5
v_gene: TRBV19
CDR3aa: CASSTPTSGGVETQYF

j_gene: TRBJ2-7
v_gene: TRBV11-2
CDR3aa: CASSGRGAGGLNEQYF

j_gene: TRBJ1-2
v_gene: TRBV15
CDR3aa: CATSQGVQNYGYTF

j_gene: TRBJ2-3
v_gene: TRBV6-1
CDR3aa: CASSVSSGSGTDTQYF

j_gene: TRBJ2-1
v_gene: TRBV5-8
CDR3aa: CASSLVETSGNPYNEQFF

j_gene: TRBJ1-2
v_gene: TRBV27
CDR3aa: CASSLLWDRRDGYTF

j_gene: TRBJ1-1
v_gene: TRBV10-3
CDR3aa: CAISGFPQGATEAFF

j_gene: TRBJ1-2
v_gene: TRBV6-5
CDR3aa: CASIPGLGTGAGYTF